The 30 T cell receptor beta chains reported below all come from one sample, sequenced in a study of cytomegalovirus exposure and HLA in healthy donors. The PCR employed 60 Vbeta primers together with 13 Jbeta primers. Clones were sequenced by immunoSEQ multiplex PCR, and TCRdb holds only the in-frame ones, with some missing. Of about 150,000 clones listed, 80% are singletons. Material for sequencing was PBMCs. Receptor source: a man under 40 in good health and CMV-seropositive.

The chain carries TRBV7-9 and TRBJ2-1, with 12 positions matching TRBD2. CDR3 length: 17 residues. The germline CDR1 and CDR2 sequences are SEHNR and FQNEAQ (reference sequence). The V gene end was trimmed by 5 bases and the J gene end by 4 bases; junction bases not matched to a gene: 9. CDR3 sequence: CASSLRGLAGNYNEQFF. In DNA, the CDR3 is TGTGCCAGCAGCCTCCGCGGACTAGCGGGAAATTACAATGAGCAGTTCTTC.

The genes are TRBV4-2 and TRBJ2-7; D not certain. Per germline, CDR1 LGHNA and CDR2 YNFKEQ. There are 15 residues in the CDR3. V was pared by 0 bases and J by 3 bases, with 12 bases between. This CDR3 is CASSQDTSAFYEQYF. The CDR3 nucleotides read TGTGCCAGCAGCCAAGACACCAGCGCCTTCTACGAGCAGTACTTC.

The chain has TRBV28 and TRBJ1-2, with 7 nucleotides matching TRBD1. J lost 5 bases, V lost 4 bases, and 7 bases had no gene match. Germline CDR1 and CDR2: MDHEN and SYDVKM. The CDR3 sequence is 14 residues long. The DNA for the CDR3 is TGTGCCAGCAGTTACTCCGGGACAGAGTATGGCTACACCTTC. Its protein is CASSYSGTEYGYTF.

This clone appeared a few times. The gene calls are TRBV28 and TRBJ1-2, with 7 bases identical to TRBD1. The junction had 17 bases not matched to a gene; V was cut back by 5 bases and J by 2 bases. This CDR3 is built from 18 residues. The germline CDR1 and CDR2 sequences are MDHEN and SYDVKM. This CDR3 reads CASSIRGGTGTANYGYTF. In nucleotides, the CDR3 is TGTGCCAGCAGTATCCGAGGAGGTACCGGGACAGCGAACTATGGCTACACCTTC.

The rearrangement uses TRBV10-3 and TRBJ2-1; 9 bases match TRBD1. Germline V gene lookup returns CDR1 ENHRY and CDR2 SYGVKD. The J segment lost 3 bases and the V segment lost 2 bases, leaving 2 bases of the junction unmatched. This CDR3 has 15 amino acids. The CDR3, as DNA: TGTGCCATCAGTGAGGACAGGGGGATCTACAATGAGCAGTTCTTC. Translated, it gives CAISEDRGIYNEQFF.

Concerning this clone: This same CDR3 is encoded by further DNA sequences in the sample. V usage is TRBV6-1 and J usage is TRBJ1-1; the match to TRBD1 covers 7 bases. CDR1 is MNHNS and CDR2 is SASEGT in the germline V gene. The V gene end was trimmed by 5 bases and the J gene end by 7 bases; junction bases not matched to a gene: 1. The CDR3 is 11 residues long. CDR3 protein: CASSRQGEAFF. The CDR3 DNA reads TGTGCCAGCAGTCGACAGGGTGAAGCTTTCTTT.

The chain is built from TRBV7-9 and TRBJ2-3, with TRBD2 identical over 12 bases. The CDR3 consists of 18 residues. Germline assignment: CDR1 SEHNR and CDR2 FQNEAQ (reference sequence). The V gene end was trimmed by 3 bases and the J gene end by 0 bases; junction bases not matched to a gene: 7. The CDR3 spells CASSLRASGRGSTDTQYF. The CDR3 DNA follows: TGTGCCAGCAGCTTGAGGGCTAGCGGGAGGGGTAGCACAGATACGCAGTATTTT.

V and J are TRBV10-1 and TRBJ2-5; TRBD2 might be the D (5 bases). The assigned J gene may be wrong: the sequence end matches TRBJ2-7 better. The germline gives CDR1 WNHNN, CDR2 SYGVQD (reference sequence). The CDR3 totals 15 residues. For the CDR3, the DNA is TGCGCCAGCAGTGAGTCAGGGTCTGACTACTACGAGCAGTACTTC. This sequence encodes CASSESGSDYYEQYF.

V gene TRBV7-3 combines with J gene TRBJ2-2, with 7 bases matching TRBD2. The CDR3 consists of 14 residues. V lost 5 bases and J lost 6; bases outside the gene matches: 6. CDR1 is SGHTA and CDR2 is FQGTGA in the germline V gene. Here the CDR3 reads CASSVGTTAGELFF. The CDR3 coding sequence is TGTGCCAGCAGCGTTGGGACTACCGCCGGGGAGCTGTTTTTT.

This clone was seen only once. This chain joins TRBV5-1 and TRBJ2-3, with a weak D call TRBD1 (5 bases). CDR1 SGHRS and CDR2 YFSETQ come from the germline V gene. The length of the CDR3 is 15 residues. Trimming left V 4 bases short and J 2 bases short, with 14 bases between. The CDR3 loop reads CASSPEPGNTDTQYF. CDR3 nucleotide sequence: TGCGCCAGCAGCCCGGAACCAGGGAACACAGATACGCAGTATTTT.

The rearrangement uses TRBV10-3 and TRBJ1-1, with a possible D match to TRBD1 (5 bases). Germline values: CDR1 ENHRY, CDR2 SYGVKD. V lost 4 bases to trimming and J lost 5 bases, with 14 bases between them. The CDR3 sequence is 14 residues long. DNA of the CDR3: TGTGCCATCAGTGGTAACGGGGGGAGGACTGAAGCTTTCTTT. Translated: CAISGNGGRTEAFF.

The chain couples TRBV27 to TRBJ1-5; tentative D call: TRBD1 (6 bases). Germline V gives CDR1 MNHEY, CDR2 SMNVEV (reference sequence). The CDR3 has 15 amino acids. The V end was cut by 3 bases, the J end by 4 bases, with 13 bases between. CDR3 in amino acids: CASSLGQGRNQPQHF. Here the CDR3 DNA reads TGTGCCAGCAGTTTGGGGCAGGGGCGGAATCAGCCCCAGCATTTT.

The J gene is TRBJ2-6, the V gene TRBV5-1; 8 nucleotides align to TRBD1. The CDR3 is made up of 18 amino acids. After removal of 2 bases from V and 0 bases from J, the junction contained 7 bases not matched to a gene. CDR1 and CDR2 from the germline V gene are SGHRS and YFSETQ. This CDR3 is CASSFGRGHLSGANVLTF. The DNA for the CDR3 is TGCGCCAGCAGCTTTGGCAGGGGGCACCTCTCTGGGGCCAACGTCCTGACTTTC. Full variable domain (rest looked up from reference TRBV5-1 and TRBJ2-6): KAGVTQTPRYLIKTRGQQVTLSCSPISGHRSVSWYQQTPGQGLQFLFEYFSETQRNKGNFPGRFSGRQFSNSRSEMNVSTLELGDSALYLCASSFGRGHLSGANVLTFGAGSRLTVL.

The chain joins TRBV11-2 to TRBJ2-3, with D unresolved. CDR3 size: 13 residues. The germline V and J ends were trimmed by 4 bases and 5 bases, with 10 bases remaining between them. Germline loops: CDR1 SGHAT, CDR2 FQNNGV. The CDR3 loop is CASSSQQIDTQYF. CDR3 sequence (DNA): TGTGCCAGCAGCTCCCAACAGATAGATACGCAGTATTTT.

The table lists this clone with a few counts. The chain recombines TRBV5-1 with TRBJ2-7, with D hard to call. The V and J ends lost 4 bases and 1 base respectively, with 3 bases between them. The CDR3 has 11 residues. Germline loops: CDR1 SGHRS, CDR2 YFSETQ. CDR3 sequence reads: CASSPSYEQYF. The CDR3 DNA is TGCGCCAGCAGCCCGTCCTACGAGCAGTACTTC.

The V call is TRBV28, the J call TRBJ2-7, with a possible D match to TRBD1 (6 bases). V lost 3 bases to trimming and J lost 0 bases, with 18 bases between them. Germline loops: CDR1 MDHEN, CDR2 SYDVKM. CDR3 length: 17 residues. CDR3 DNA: TGTGCCAGCAGTTTTGCAGGTTCAGGGGAGTTCTCCTACGAGCAGTACTTC. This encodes CASSFAGSGEFSYEQYF.

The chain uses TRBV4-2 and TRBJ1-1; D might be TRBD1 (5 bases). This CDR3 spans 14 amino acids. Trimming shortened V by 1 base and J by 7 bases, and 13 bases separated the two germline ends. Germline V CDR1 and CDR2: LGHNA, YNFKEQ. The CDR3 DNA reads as TGTGCCAGCAGCCAAGTGGGAAGCGGGGGTGAAGCTTTCTTT. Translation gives CASSQVGSGGEAFF.

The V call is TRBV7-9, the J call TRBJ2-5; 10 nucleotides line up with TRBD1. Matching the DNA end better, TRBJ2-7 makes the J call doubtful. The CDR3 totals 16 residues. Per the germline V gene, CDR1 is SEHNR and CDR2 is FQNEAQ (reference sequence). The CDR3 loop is CASSLAVGTGEGEQYF. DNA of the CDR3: TGTGCCAGCAGCTTAGCGGTAGGGACAGGGGAGGGCGAGCAGTACTTC.

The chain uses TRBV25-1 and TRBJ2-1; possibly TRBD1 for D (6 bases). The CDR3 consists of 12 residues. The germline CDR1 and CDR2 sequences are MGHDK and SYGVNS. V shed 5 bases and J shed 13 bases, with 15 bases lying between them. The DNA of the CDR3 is TGTGCCAGCAGTCGACCGGCGACAGGCCAGTTCTTC. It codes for CASSRPATGQFF.

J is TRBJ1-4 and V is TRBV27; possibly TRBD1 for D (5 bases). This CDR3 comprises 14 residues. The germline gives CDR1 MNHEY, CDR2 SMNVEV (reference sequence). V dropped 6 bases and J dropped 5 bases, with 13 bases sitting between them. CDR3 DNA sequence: TGTGCCAGCAGCTGGCAGGGTTCCAATGAAAAACTGTTTTTT. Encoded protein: CASSWQGSNEKLFF.

The CDR3 coding sequence is TGTGCCAGCAGCTCGGGACAGGGGAAGAGCGGGGAGACCCAGTACTTC. As protein: CASSSGQGKSGETQYF. This chain uses TRBV11-2 with TRBJ2-5; the match to TRBD1 covers 10 bases. The CDR3 runs 16 residues. Looked up from germline, CDR1 is SGHAT and CDR2 is FQNNGV. Losses at the gene ends were 4 bases for V and 5 bases for J; bases not matched to a gene: 10.

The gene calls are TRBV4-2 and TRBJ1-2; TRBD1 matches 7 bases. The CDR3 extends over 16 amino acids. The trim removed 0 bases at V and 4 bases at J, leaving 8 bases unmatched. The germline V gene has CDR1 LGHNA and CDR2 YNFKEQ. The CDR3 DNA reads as TGTGCCAGCAGCCAAGACGGCGACAGGGCGGTCTATGGCTACACCTTC. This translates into CASSQDGDRAVYGYTF.

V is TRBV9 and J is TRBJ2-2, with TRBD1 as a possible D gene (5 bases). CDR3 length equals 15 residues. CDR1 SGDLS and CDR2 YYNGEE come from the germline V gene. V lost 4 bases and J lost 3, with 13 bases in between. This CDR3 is CASSPKGVDTGELFF. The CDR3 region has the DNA TGTGCCAGCAGCCCCAAAGGGGTGGACACCGGGGAGCTGTTTTTT.

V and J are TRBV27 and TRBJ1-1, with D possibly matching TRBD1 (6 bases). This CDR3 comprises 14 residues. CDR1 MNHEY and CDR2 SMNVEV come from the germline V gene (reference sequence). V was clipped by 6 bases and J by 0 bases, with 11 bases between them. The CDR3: CASSPGQLNTEAFF. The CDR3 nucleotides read TGTGCCAGCAGCCCCGGACAGTTGAACACTGAAGCTTTCTTT.

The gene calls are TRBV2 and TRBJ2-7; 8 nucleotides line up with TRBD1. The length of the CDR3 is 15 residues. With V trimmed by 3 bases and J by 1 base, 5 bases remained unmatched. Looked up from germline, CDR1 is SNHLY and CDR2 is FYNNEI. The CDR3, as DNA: TGTGCCAGCAGTGATACCGGGACAGGTTCCTACGAGCAGTACTTC. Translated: CASSDTGTGSYEQYF.

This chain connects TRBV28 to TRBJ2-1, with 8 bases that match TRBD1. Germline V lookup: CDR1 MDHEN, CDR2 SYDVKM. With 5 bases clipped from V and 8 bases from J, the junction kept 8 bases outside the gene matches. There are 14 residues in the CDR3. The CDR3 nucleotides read TGTGCCAGCAGTCCCGGACAGGGCGGACATGAGCAGTTCTTC. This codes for CASSPGQGGHEQFF.

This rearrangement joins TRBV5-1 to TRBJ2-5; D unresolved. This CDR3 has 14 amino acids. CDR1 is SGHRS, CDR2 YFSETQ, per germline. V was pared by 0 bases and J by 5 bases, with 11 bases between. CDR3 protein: CASSLGGWWETQYF. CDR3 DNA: TGCGCCAGCAGCTTGGGCGGCTGGTGGGAGACCCAGTACTTC.

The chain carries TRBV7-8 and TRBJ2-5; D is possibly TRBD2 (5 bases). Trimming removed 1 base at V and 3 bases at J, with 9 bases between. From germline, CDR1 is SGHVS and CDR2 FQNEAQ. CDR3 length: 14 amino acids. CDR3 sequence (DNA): TGTGCCAGCAGCTTAGTCCTAGCCGAAGAGACCCAGTACTTC. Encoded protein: CASSLVLAEETQYF. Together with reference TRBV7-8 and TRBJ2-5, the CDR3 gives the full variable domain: GAGVSQSPRYKVAKRGQDVALRCDPISGHVSLFWYQQALGQGPEFLTYFQNEAQLDKSGLPSDRFFAERPEGSVSTLKIQRTQQEDSAVYLCASSLVLAEETQYFGPGTRLLVL.

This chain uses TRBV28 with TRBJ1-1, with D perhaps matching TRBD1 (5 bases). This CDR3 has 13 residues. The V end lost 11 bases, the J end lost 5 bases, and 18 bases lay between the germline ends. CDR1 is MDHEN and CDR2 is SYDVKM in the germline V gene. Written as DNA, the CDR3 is TGTGCCGGGGGAACGGGGGTGAGAACTGAAGCTTTCTTT. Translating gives CAGGTGVRTEAFF.

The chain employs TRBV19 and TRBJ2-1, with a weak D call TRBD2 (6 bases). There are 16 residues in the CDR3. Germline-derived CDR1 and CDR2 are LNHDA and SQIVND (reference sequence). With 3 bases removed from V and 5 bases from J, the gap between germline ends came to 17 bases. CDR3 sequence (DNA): TGTGCCAGTAGTATCTTAGGCGGGGTGGAGGACAATGAGCAGTTCTTC. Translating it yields CASSILGGVEDNEQFF.